The 8 T cell receptor beta chains listed next were all sequenced from one sample in a study of blood T cell repertoires in COVID-19. Produced via immunoSEQ multiplex PCR; TCRdb's table is partial and in-frame only. The data contain about 56,000 clones, 89% of them singletons. Sample: peripheral blood. Source of these receptors: a human donor in a cohort sampled during active COVID-19.

This sequence joins TRBV5-1 and TRBJ2-1; 7 bases agree with TRBD1. With 0 bases clipped from V and 5 bases from J, the junction kept 2 bases outside the gene matches. Germline V CDR1 and CDR2: SGHRS, YFSETQ. The CDR3 has 14 residues. CDR3 DNA sequence: TGCGCCAGCAGCTTGGAGGGGGCCCACAATGAGCAGTTCTTC. Translating it yields CASSLEGAHNEQFF.

The chain employs TRBV11-2 and TRBJ1-1; tentatively, D is TRBD1 (6 bases). Germline V gene lookup returns CDR1 SGHAT and CDR2 FQNNGV. The CDR3 length is 12 residues. V gave up 5 bases and J gave up 8 bases, with 12 bases separating them. The CDR3 nucleotides read TGTGCCAGCAGCCGACAGGCCCCCGAAGCTTTCTTT. It is translated as CASSRQAPEAFF.

This rearrangement joins TRBV14 to TRBJ2-7; 8 bases are shared with TRBD1. Trimming at V came to 1 base and at J to 3 bases, leaving 5 bases not matched to a gene. Germline V gene sequence: CDR1 SGHDN, CDR2 FVKESK. The CDR3 sequence is 15 residues long. The CDR3 loop is CASSQAGTGGYEQYF. The CDR3 bases are TGTGCCAGCAGCCAAGCGGGTACAGGGGGCTACGAGCAGTACTTC.

This clone occurred a few times. The chain uses TRBV7-9 and TRBJ2-5; TRBD2 aligns across 8 bases. Germline V gene sequence: CDR1 SEHNR, CDR2 FQNEAQ (reference sequence). V was pared by 4 bases and J by 1 base, with 5 bases of the junction left unmatched. CDR3 size: 15 residues. CDR3 sequence (DNA): TGTGCCAGCAGCTACGGGGGGGCGGCCCAAGAGACCCAGTACTTC. Translation: CASSYGGAAQETQYF.

The V call is TRBV3-1 (or the pseudogene TRBV3-2), the J call TRBJ2-2, with 8 bases identical to TRBD2. Germline loops: CDR1 LGHDT, CDR2 YNNKEL (reference sequence). V gave up 3 bases and J gave up 5 bases; unmatched junction bases: 8. CDR3 length equals 16 residues. The CDR3 loop is CASSQVPGGTTGELFF. In DNA, the CDR3 is TGTGCCAGCAGCCAGGTGCCGGGGGGGACTACCGGGGAGCTGTTTTTT.

The V and J genes are TRBV18 and TRBJ2-1; 12 positions agree with TRBD2. Germline V gene sequence: CDR1 KGHSH, CDR2 LQKENI. The CDR3 extends over 14 amino acids. With 4 bases clipped from V and 8 bases from J, the junction kept 3 bases outside the gene matches. DNA for the CDR3: TGTGCCAGCTCACGGACTAGCGGGGCCGATGAGCAGTTCTTC. Protein sequence: CASSRTSGADEQFF.

The chain has TRBV25-1 and TRBJ1-1, with no clear D. This CDR3 contains 10 residues. Germline CDR1 reads MGHDK; CDR2 reads SYGVNS. V was pared by 9 bases and J by 3 bases, with 5 bases between. This CDR3 reads CAREHTEAFF. The CDR3, as DNA: TGTGCCAGGGAGCACACTGAAGCTTTCTTT. Full variable domain (remainder filled in from reference TRBV25-1 and TRBJ1-1): EADIYQTPRYLVIGTGKKITLECSQTMGHDKMYWYQQDPGMELHLIHYSYGVNSTEKGDLSSESTVSRIRTEHFPLTLESARPSHTSQYLCAREHTEAFFGQGTRLTVV.

The chain employs TRBV19 and TRBJ2-2; 16 nucleotides align to TRBD2. V lost 5 bases to trimming and J lost 6 bases; unmatched junction nucleotides: 3. CDR1 is LNHDA and CDR2 is SQIVND in the germline V gene (reference sequence). The CDR3 is made up of 16 amino acids. The DNA for the CDR3 is TGTGCCAGTAGTGCGGGACTAGCGGGGGGGCCCGGGGAGCTGTTTTTT. Its protein is CASSAGLAGGPGELFF.